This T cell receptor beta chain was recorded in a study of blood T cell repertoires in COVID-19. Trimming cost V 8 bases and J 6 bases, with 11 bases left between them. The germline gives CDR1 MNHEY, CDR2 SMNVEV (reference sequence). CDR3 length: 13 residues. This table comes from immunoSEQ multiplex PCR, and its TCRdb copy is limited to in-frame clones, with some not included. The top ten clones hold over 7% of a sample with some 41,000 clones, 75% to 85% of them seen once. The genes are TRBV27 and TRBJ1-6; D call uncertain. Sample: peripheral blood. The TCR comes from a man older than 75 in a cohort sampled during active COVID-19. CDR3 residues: CASRKLGNSPLHF. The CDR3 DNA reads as TGTGCCAGCCGTAAACTTGGTAATTCACCCCTCCACTTT.